These T cell receptor beta chains were read from a single sample in a study of control samples from healthy donors and cancer patients. Method: immunoSEQ multiplex PCR; TCRdb's copy keeps in-frame clones and lacks some. The sample holds some 140,000 clones; more than 90% are singletons and the top ten take 11%. The source material was blood. The receptors derive from a man aged 25-45 years in good health. Each CDR3 is given with its conserved first and last residue. The D gene is left open where the match is weak. Clone size is given for some rows only: seen once, a few or many times, or a class if the clone is expanded.

cdr3_aa: CASRTEYALEQYF
cdr3_nt: TGTGCCAGCAGAACAGAATACGCACTCGAGCAGTACTTC
v_call: TRBV11-2
j_call: TRBJ2-7
clone_size: -
d_call: -

cdr3_aa: CASRRDLGTDTQYF
cdr3_nt: TGTGCCAGCAGGAGGGACCTTGGGACAGATACGCAGTATTTT
v_call: TRBV6-5
j_call: TRBJ2-3
clone_size: -
d_call: -

cdr3_aa: CASSRTEGWGETQYF
cdr3_nt: TGTGCCAGCAGCAGGACCGAGGGGTGGGGTGAGACCCAGTACTTC
v_call: TRBV5-5
j_call: TRBJ2-5
clone_size: -
d_call: -

cdr3_aa: CARRPGGFSYEQYF
cdr3_nt: TGTGCCCGCCGACCGGGGGGGTTCTCCTACGAGCAGTACTTC
v_call: TRBV5-6
j_call: TRBJ2-7
clone_size: -
d_call: TRBD2

cdr3_aa: CASSLNRYNEKLFF
cdr3_nt: TGTGCCAGCAGTTTAAACCGATATAATGAAAAACTGTTTTTT
v_call: TRBV27
j_call: TRBJ1-4
clone_size: -
d_call: -

cdr3_aa: CASSAPYRGGTDTQYF
cdr3_nt: TGTGCCAGCAGTGCCCCCTACAGGGGTGGCACAGATACGCAGTATTTT
v_call: TRBV6-1
j_call: TRBJ2-3
clone_size: -
d_call: TRBD1

cdr3_aa: CASSEFLNTEAFF
cdr3_nt: TGTGCCAGCAGTGAGTTTCTGAACACTGAAGCTTTCTTT
v_call: TRBV2
j_call: TRBJ1-1
clone_size: -
d_call: -

cdr3_aa: CASGWNFLYNEQFF
cdr3_nt: TGTGCCAGCGGATGGAATTTCTTATACAATGAGCAGTTCTTC
v_call: TRBV11-2
j_call: TRBJ2-1
clone_size: -
d_call: -

cdr3_aa: CASASGNEQFF
cdr3_nt: TGCGCCAGCGCTAGCGGGAATGAGCAGTTCTTC
v_call: TRBV5-1
j_call: TRBJ2-1
clone_size: -
d_call: TRBD2

cdr3_aa: CASSSTAVGGYTF
cdr3_nt: TGTGCCAGCAGTTCCACAGCGGTCGGGGGCTACACCTTC
v_call: TRBV28
j_call: TRBJ1-2
clone_size: -
d_call: -

cdr3_aa: CASSTQQGGNQPQHF
cdr3_nt: TGTGCCAGCAGCACGCAACAGGGAGGCAATCAGCCCCAGCATTTT
v_call: TRBV5-6
j_call: TRBJ1-5
clone_size: once
d_call: -

cdr3_aa: CASSVSHGSEAFF
cdr3_nt: TGTGCCAGCAGCGTATCCCACGGATCTGAAGCTTTCTTT
v_call: TRBV9
j_call: TRBJ1-1
clone_size: -
d_call: -

cdr3_aa: CASSLGGALPWFNEQFF
cdr3_nt: TGTGCCAGCAGCTTAGGCGGGGCCCTTCCATGGTTCAATGAGCAGTTCTTC
v_call: TRBV7-2
j_call: TRBJ2-1
clone_size: -
d_call: -

cdr3_aa: CASSEGTGVYEQYF
cdr3_nt: TGTGCCAGCAGCGAAGGGACAGGCGTCTACGAGCAGTACTTC
v_call: TRBV9
j_call: TRBJ2-7
clone_size: -
d_call: TRBD1

cdr3_aa: CASRGGFFDTDTQYF
cdr3_nt: TGTGCCAGCAGGGGAGGGTTTTTCGACACAGATACGCAGTATTTT
v_call: TRBV28
j_call: TRBJ2-3
clone_size: -
d_call: TRBD2

cdr3_aa: CASRFVGQETQYF
cdr3_nt: TGTGCCAGTAGGTTTGTGGGGCAAGAGACCCAGTACTTC
v_call: TRBV19
j_call: TRBJ2-5
clone_size: few
d_call: -

cdr3_aa: CSVEDSASGNTIYF
cdr3_nt: TGCAGCGTTGAAGACAGCGCCTCTGGAAACACCATATATTTT
v_call: TRBV29-1
j_call: TRBJ1-3
clone_size: -
d_call: -

cdr3_aa: CSVDKVGQGAAGANVLTF
cdr3_nt: TGCAGCGTTGATAAAGTGGGACAGGGGGCGGCTGGGGCCAACGTCCTGACTTTC
v_call: TRBV29-1
j_call: TRBJ2-6
clone_size: once
d_call: TRBD1

cdr3_aa: CATSKTGQETQYF
cdr3_nt: TGTGCCACCAGTAAGACAGGGCAAGAGACCCAGTACTTC
v_call: TRBV15
j_call: TRBJ2-5
clone_size: -
d_call: TRBD1

cdr3_aa: CASSQEAGRRGSYGYTF
cdr3_nt: TGCGCCAGCAGCCAAGAGGCGGGGCGCAGGGGCTCATATGGCTACACCTTC
v_call: TRBV4-3
j_call: TRBJ1-2
clone_size: -
d_call: -

cdr3_aa: CASSSPGTREENEQFF
cdr3_nt: TGTGCCAGCAGCTCCCCCGGAACTAGGGAAGAAAATGAGCAGTTCTTC
v_call: TRBV11-2
j_call: TRBJ2-1
clone_size: -
d_call: -

cdr3_aa: CASNSGGITDTQYF
cdr3_nt: TGCGCCAGCAACTCTGGAGGTATCACAGATACGCAGTATTTT
v_call: TRBV5-1
j_call: TRBJ2-3
clone_size: -
d_call: -

cdr3_aa: CASIWARSGSQEQYF
cdr3_nt: TGTGCCAGCATCTGGGCCCGAAGCGGGAGTCAGGAGCAGTACTTC
v_call: TRBV2
j_call: TRBJ2-7
clone_size: once
d_call: TRBD2

cdr3_aa: CASRPGHTYQETQYF
cdr3_nt: TGTGCCAGCAGACCGGGACACACGTACCAAGAGACCCAGTACTTC
v_call: TRBV11-2
j_call: TRBJ2-5
clone_size: -
d_call: -

cdr3_aa: CASSKVGFRRQTLIGFF
cdr3_nt: TGTGCCAGCAGCAAAGTGGGGTTCAGGAGGCAAACACTGATTGGTTTCTTT
v_call: TRBV21-1
j_call: TRBJ1-1
clone_size: -
d_call: -

cdr3_aa: CASSPAGTGGDNVGPKFF
cdr3_nt: TGTGCCAGCAGTCCAGCCGGGACAGGGGGGGATAATGTTGGTCCTAAGTTCTTC
v_call: TRBV28
j_call: TRBJ2-1
clone_size: -
d_call: TRBD1

cdr3_aa: CASSGGGRSGSFYEQYF
cdr3_nt: TGTGCCAGCAGTGGGGGTGGTAGGAGCGGGAGTTTCTACGAGCAGTACTTC
v_call: TRBV6-2/TRBV6-3
j_call: TRBJ2-7
clone_size: -
d_call: TRBD2

cdr3_aa: CASQTQGTNTGELFF
cdr3_nt: TGTGCCAGCCAGACACAGGGAACGAACACCGGGGAGCTGTTTTTT
v_call: TRBV2
j_call: TRBJ2-2
clone_size: -
d_call: -

cdr3_aa: CASSRTASEAFF
cdr3_nt: TGTGCCAGCAGCCGGACAGCTTCTGAAGCTTTCTTT
v_call: TRBV5-6
j_call: TRBJ1-1
clone_size: once
d_call: -

cdr3_aa: CASPRQGAGNTEAFF
cdr3_nt: TGTGCCAGCCCCAGACAGGGAGCGGGAAACACTGAAGCTTTCTTT
v_call: TRBV2
j_call: TRBJ1-1
clone_size: once
d_call: TRBD1

cdr3_aa: CASSDRAWSYNEQFF
cdr3_nt: TGTGCCAGTAGTGATAGGGCTTGGTCCTACAATGAGCAGTTCTTC
v_call: TRBV19
j_call: TRBJ2-1
clone_size: -
d_call: -

cdr3_aa: CSASVGRGGTEAFF
cdr3_nt: TGCAGTGCTAGTGTAGGGAGGGGTGGCACTGAAGCTTTCTTT
v_call: TRBV20-1
j_call: TRBJ1-1
clone_size: -
d_call: -

cdr3_aa: CASSQEVTGVRYNEQFF
cdr3_nt: TGCGCCAGCAGCCAAGAAGTAACGGGAGTAAGGTACAATGAGCAGTTCTTC
v_call: TRBV4-1
j_call: TRBJ2-1
clone_size: -
d_call: -

cdr3_aa: CASSLVWGARMNTEAFF
cdr3_nt: TGTGCCAGCAGCTTAGTTTGGGGGGCGCGGATGAACACTGAAGCTTTCTTT
v_call: TRBV7-8
j_call: TRBJ1-1
clone_size: -
d_call: -

cdr3_aa: CASSPHTRQGAGSPLHF
cdr3_nt: TGTGCCAGCAGCCCACATACCCGACAGGGTGCCGGGTCACCCCTCCACTTT
v_call: TRBV3-1/TRBV3-2
j_call: TRBJ1-6
clone_size: -
d_call: TRBD1

cdr3_aa: CASSTGTGLGYTF
cdr3_nt: TGTGCCAGCAGCACCGGGACAGGGCTCGGCTACACCTTC
v_call: TRBV7-8
j_call: TRBJ1-2
clone_size: -
d_call: TRBD1

cdr3_aa: CASSLAGQGRRDGYTF
cdr3_nt: TGTGCCAGCAGCTTGGCCGGACAGGGACGACGTGATGGCTACACCTTC
v_call: TRBV5-5
j_call: TRBJ1-2
clone_size: -
d_call: TRBD1

cdr3_aa: CASSETSTRSETQYF
cdr3_nt: TGTGCCAGCAGTGAAACTAGCACCCGCAGCGAGACCCAGTACTTC
v_call: TRBV6-4
j_call: TRBJ2-5
clone_size: -
d_call: -

cdr3_aa: CASRLGGTSTDTQYF
cdr3_nt: TGCGCCAGCAGACTGGGCGGCACTAGCACAGATACGCAGTATTTT
v_call: TRBV5-1
j_call: TRBJ2-3
clone_size: -
d_call: -

cdr3_aa: CASSGLANYEQYF
cdr3_nt: TGTGCCAGCAGTGGACTAGCGAACTACGAGCAGTACTTC
v_call: TRBV9
j_call: TRBJ2-7
clone_size: few
d_call: TRBD2

cdr3_aa: CASSLLDFSLVDEQFF
cdr3_nt: TGTGCCAGCAGTTTACTAGATTTTTCTCTGGTCGATGAGCAGTTCTTC
v_call: TRBV28
j_call: TRBJ2-1
clone_size: -
d_call: -

cdr3_aa: CASRGQVNTEAFF
cdr3_nt: TGTGCCAGCAGAGGACAGGTGAACACTGAAGCTTTCTTT
v_call: TRBV2
j_call: TRBJ1-1
clone_size: -
d_call: TRBD1

cdr3_aa: CASSSNRDRRFYSNQPQHF
cdr3_nt: TGTGCCAGCAGTTCGAACCGGGACAGGAGATTCTATAGCAATCAGCCCCAGCATTTT
v_call: TRBV28
j_call: TRBJ1-5
clone_size: -
d_call: TRBD1

cdr3_aa: CASSPQGRDSNEQFF
cdr3_nt: TGTGCCAGTAGTCCCCAGGGCCGGGACTCCAATGAGCAGTTCTTC
v_call: TRBV19
j_call: TRBJ2-1
clone_size: -
d_call: -

cdr3_aa: CASGLSTGTRYEQYF
cdr3_nt: TGTGCTAGTGGTTTGTCGACAGGTACTAGATACGAGCAGTACTTC
v_call: TRBV12-5
j_call: TRBJ2-7
clone_size: -
d_call: -

cdr3_aa: CASSLLMGDSYNEQFF
cdr3_nt: TGTGCCAGCAGCTTACTTATGGGGGACAGTTACAATGAGCAGTTCTTC
v_call: TRBV28
j_call: TRBJ2-1
clone_size: -
d_call: TRBD1

cdr3_aa: CASSRSDGNSYEQYF
cdr3_nt: TGTGCCAGCAGCCGAAGCGACGGTAACTCCTACGAGCAGTACTTC
v_call: TRBV7-8
j_call: TRBJ2-7
clone_size: -
d_call: -

cdr3_aa: CASSSDRADTGELFF
cdr3_nt: TGTGCCAGCAGCTCCGACAGGGCGGACACCGGGGAGCTGTTTTTT
v_call: TRBV6-6
j_call: TRBJ2-2
clone_size: once
d_call: TRBD1

cdr3_aa: CASSLSGPGTGELFF
cdr3_nt: TGCGCCAGCAGCCTAAGCGGCCCCGGAACCGGGGAGCTGTTTTTT
v_call: TRBV5-1
j_call: TRBJ2-2
clone_size: -
d_call: -

cdr3_aa: CASKGGGMGNTGELFF
cdr3_nt: TGTGCCAGCAAGGGAGGAGGGATGGGGAACACCGGGGAGCTGTTTTTT
v_call: TRBV6-6
j_call: TRBJ2-2
clone_size: -
d_call: -

cdr3_aa: CASSALAGEIDEQFF
cdr3_nt: TGTGCCAGCAGTGCACTAGCGGGAGAGATTGATGAGCAGTTCTTC
v_call: TRBV25-1
j_call: TRBJ2-1
clone_size: -
d_call: TRBD2

cdr3_aa: CASSFGVSFGSSYEQYF
cdr3_nt: TGCGCCAGCAGCTTTGGGGTCTCCTTTGGGTCCTCCTACGAGCAGTACTTC
v_call: TRBV5-1
j_call: TRBJ2-7
clone_size: -
d_call: -

cdr3_aa: CASSLDKAFASYEQYF
cdr3_nt: TGTGCCAGCAGCTTAGATAAGGCGTTCGCTTCCTACGAGCAGTACTTC
v_call: TRBV11-2
j_call: TRBJ2-7
clone_size: -
d_call: -

cdr3_aa: CASSLSGFVNSPLHF
cdr3_nt: TGTGCCAGCAGTTTATCAGGATTTGTTAATTCACCCCTCCACTTT
v_call: TRBV27
j_call: TRBJ1-6
clone_size: few
d_call: -